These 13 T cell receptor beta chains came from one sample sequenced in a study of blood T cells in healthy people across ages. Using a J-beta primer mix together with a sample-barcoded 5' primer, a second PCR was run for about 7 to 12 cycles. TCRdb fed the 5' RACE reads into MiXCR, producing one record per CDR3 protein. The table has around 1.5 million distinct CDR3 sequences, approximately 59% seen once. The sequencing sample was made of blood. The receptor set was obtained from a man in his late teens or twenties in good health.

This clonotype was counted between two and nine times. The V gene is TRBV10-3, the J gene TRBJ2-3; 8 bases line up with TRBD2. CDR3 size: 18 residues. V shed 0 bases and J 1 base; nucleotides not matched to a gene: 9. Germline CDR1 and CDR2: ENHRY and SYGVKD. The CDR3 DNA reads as TGTGCCATCAGTGAGTCAACTAGCGGCAGGTTAGGCACAGATACGCAGTATTTT. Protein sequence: CAISESTSGRLGTDTQYF.

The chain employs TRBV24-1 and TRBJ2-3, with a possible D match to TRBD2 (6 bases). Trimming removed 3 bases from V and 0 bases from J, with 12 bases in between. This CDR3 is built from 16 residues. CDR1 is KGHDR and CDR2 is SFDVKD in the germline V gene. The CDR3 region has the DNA TGTGCCACCAGTGATCCCTCGGCGGGGAGCACAGATACGCAGTATTTT. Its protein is CATSDPSAGSTDTQYF.

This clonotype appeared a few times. The CDR3 protein is CASSGLARNEQFF. Here the CDR3 DNA reads TGTGCCAGCTCCGGACTAGCGAGAAATGAGCAGTTCTTC. This sequence joins TRBV2 and TRBJ2-1, with 9 bases aligning to TRBD2. CDR1 and CDR2 from the germline V gene are SNHLY and FYNNEI. V trimming: 8 bases; J trimming: 7 bases; junction bases outside the gene matches: 6. This CDR3 comprises 13 residues.

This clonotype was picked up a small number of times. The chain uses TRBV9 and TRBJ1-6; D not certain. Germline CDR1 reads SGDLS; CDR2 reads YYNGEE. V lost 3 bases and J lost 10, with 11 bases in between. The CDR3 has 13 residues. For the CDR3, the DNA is TGTGCCAGCAGCGCCGGGGTGGGATCACCCCTCCACTTT. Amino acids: CASSAGVGSPLHF.

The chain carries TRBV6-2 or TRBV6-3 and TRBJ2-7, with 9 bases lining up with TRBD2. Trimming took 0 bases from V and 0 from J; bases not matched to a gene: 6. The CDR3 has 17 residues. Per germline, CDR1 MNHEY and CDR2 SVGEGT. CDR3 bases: TGTGCCAGCAGTTACTCGTGGCTAGCGGGGCGCTCCTACGAGCAGTACTTC. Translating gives CASSYSWLAGRSYEQYF.

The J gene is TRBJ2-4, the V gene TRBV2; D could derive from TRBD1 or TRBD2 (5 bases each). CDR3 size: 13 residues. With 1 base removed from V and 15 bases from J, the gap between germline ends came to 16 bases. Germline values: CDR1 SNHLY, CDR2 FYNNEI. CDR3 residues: CASSEGAGGSGYF. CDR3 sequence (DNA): TGTGCCAGCAGTGAAGGTGCTGGGGGTAGTGGGTACTTC.

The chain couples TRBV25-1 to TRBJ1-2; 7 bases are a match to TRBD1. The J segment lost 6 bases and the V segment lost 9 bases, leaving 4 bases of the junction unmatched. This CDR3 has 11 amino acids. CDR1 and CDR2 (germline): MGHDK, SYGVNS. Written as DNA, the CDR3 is TGTGCCAGTAGACAGGGCAATGGCTACACCTTC. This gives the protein CASRQGNGYTF.

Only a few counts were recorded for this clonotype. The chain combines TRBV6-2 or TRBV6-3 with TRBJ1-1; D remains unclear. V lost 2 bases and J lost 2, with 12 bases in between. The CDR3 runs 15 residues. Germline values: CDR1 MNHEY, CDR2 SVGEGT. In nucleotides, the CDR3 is TGTGCCAGCAGTTACGCGGTCGATAGAAACACTGAAGCTTTCTTT. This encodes CASSYAVDRNTEAFF.

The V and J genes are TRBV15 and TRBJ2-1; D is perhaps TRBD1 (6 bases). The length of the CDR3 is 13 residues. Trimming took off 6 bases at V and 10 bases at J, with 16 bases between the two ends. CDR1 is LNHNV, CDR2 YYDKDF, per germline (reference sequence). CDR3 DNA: TGTGCCACCAGTACAGGGTCCTCCTACGAGCAGTTCTTC. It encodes CATSTGSSYEQFF. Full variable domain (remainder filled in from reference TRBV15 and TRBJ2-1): DAMVIQNPRYQVTQFGKPVTLSCSQTLNHNVMYWYQQKSSQAPKLLFHYYDKDFNNEADTPDNFQSRRPNTSFCFLDIRSPGLGDTAMYLCATSTGSSYEQFFGPGTRLTVL.

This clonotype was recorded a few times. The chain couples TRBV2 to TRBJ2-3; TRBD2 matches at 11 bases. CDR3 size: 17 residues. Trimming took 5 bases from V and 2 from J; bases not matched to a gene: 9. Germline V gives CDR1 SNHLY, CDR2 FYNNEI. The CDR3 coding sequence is TGTGCCAGCAGTTATCACCCGGGACTAGCGGACACAGATACGCAGTATTTT. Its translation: CASSYHPGLADTDTQYF.

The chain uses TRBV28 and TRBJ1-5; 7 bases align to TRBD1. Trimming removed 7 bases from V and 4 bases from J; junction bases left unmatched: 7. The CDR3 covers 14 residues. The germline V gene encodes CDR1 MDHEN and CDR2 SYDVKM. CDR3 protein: CASTMTGNNQPQHF. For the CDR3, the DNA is TGTGCCAGCACCATGACAGGGAATAATCAGCCCCAGCATTTT.

The CDR3 bases are TGCGCCAGCAGCCAAAGAACGAAAGAGCCTAGCGGGACGCAGTATTTT. Translated: CASSQRTKEPSGTQYF. The chain links TRBV4-1 to TRBJ2-3; TRBD2 aligns across 8 bases. The CDR3 sequence is 16 residues long. From germline, CDR1 is MGHRA and CDR2 YSYEKL. Unmatched junction bases numbered 13, after V lost 2 bases and J lost 9 bases.

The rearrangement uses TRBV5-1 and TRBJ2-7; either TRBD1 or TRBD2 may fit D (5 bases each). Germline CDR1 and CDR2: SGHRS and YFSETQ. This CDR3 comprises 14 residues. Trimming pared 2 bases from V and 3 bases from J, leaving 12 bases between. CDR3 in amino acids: CASSFSRGDYEQYF. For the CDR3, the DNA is TGCGCCAGCAGCTTTTCTCGAGGGGACTACGAGCAGTACTTC.